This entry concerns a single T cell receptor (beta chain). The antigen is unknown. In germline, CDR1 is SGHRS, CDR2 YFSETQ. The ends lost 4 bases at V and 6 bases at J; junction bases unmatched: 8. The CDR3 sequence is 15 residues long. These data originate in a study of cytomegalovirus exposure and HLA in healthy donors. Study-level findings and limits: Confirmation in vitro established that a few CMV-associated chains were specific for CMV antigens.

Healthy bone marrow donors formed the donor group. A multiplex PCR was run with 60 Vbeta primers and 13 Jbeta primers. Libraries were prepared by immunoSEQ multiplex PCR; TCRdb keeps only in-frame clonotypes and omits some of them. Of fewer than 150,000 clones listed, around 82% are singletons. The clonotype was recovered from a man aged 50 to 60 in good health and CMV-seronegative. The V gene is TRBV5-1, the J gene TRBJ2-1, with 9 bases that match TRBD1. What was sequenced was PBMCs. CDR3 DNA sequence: TGCGCCAGCAGCCCGGCCGGGACAGGGATCAATGAGCAGTTCTTC. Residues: CASSPAGTGINEQFF.